These 17 T cell receptor beta chains share one sample of origin, sequenced in a study of cytomegalovirus exposure and HLA in healthy donors. The PCR contained 60 Vbeta and 13 Jbeta primers. TCRdb keeps only in-frame clones here, not all; method: immunoSEQ multiplex PCR. This sample has 200,000 to 250,000 clones; 70% to 90% occur once, and the top ten carry roughly 0.24%. The material sequenced was PBMCs. Receptors were obtained from a girl aged 2-10 years in good health and CMV-seronegative.

This chain connects TRBV2 to TRBJ2-7; D not certain. Germline V gene sequence: CDR1 SNHLY, CDR2 FYNNEI. The length of the CDR3 is 10 residues. Trimming stripped 7 bases from V and 6 bases from J, with 7 bases between. The CDR3 is CASKGVEQYF. CDR3 coding DNA: TGTGCCAGCAAAGGAGTCGAGCAGTACTTC.

V is TRBV19 and J is TRBJ1-2; D gene uncertain. Per the germline V gene, CDR1 is LNHDA and CDR2 is SQIVND (reference sequence). V was shortened by 5 bases and J by 0 bases, with 13 bases between the two germline ends. CDR3 length: 15 amino acids. CDR3 nucleotide sequence: TGTGCCAGTAGTCTGGAGGGAAATTCTAACTATGGCTACACCTTC. This codes for CASSLEGNSNYGYTF.

CDR3 DNA: TGTGCCTGGAGTAGAGGGGACTCGTATTCACCCCTCCACTTT. It translates to CAWSRGDSYSPLHF. The chain has TRBV30 and TRBJ1-6, with a tentative D call TRBD1 (5 bases). The CDR3 runs to 14 residues. CDR1 and CDR2 (germline): GTSNPN, SVGIG (reference sequence). V lost 2 bases and J lost 8, with 13 bases in between.

This chain uses TRBV5-1 with TRBJ2-5; 9 nucleotides align to TRBD2. V shed 0 bases and J 2 bases; nucleotides not matched to a gene: 5. Germline V lookup: CDR1 SGHRS, CDR2 YFSETQ. The CDR3 is 16 residues long. The CDR3 DNA reads as TGCGCCAGCAGCTTGGGGTTAGCGGGGGTACAAGAGACCCAGTACTTC. It encodes CASSLGLAGVQETQYF.

A single count supports this clone. The chain employs TRBV15 and TRBJ1-4; D gene ambiguous. The germline gives CDR1 LNHNV, CDR2 YYDKDF (reference sequence). Trimming took 1 base from V and 6 from J, leaving 12 bases between them. This CDR3 is 15 amino acids long. As DNA, the CDR3 is TGTGCCACCAGCAGAGTGCCCGGGATATATGAAAAACTGTTTTTT. This sequence encodes CATSRVPGIYEKLFF. The whole variable domain, filled in from reference TRBV15 and TRBJ1-4, reads DAMVIQNPRYQVTQFGKPVTLSCSQTLNHNVMYWYQQKSSQAPKLLFHYYDKDFNNEADTPDNFQSRRPNTSFCFLDIRSPGLGDTAMYLCATSRVPGIYEKLFFGSGTQLSVL.

The chain carries TRBV5-4 and TRBJ1-1, with TRBD1 as a possible D gene (6 bases). The V gene lost 0 bases and the J gene lost 7 bases, with 16 bases spanning the gap. The CDR3 has 15 amino acids. Germline lookup yields CDR1 SGHNT and CDR2 YYREEE (reference sequence). CDR3 residues: CASSLGIGGGGEAFF. In nucleotides, the CDR3 is TGTGCCAGCAGCTTGGGGATAGGGGGGGGCGGTGAAGCTTTCTTT.

This chain joins TRBV27 and TRBJ1-2; perhaps TRBD1 as D (6 bases). The germline V gene has CDR1 MNHEY and CDR2 SMNVEV (reference sequence). The CDR3 sequence is 14 residues long. The V end was cut by 5 bases, the J end by 7 bases, with 17 bases between. CDR3 nucleotides: TGTGCCAGCAGTCGTCACAGGGATGCGTCTGGCTACACCTTC. Its protein is CASSRHRDASGYTF.

The V and J genes are TRBV6-5 and TRBJ1-2; 9 bases agree with TRBD1. J lost 5 bases, V lost 5 bases, and 6 bases had no gene match. The CDR3 length is 14 residues. Germline V lookup: CDR1 MNHEY, CDR2 SVGAGI. The CDR3 reads CASSGQGNEYGYTF. DNA of the CDR3: TGTGCCAGCAGTGGACAGGGGAATGAATATGGCTACACCTTC.

The V gene is TRBV4-1, the J gene TRBJ2-1; 9 positions agree with TRBD2. The junction had 6 bases not matched to a gene; V was cut back by 0 bases and J by 6 bases. This CDR3 is 16 amino acids long. Per germline, CDR1 MGHRA and CDR2 YSYEKL. CDR3 sequence (DNA): TGCGCCAGCAGCCAAGATCAAGGACTAGCGCTCAATGAGCAGTTCTTC. Its translation is CASSQDQGLALNEQFF.

This clone appeared a few times. The V and J genes are TRBV27 and TRBJ1-5; TRBD1 aligns across 8 bases. CDR1 and CDR2 from the germline V gene are MNHEY and SMNVEV (reference sequence). This CDR3 comprises 18 residues. Germline trimming cut 5 bases from V and 1 base from J; bases unmatched to any gene: 13. The CDR3 loop reads CASSPISGQGGSNQPQHF. CDR3 coding DNA: TGTGCCAGCAGTCCGATCTCCGGACAGGGAGGAAGCAATCAGCCCCAGCATTTT.

The chain is built from TRBV7-6 and TRBJ2-7; TRBD1 matches 8 bases. Trimming cost V 5 bases and J 2 bases; bases outside gene matches: 14. Germline values: CDR1 SGHVS, CDR2 FNYEAQ. This CDR3 spans 17 amino acids. The CDR3 loop is CASSQQPWTGPTYEQYF. The CDR3 DNA sequence: TGTGCCAGCAGCCAACAACCCTGGACAGGGCCGACCTACGAGCAGTACTTC. Drawing the rest from reference TRBV7-6 and TRBJ2-7, the complete variable domain is GAGVSQSPRYKVTKRGQDVALRCDPISGHVSLYWYRQALGQGPEFLTYFNYEAQQDKSGLPNDRFSAERPEGSISTLTIQRTEQRDSAMYRCASSQQPWTGPTYEQYFGPGTRLTVT.

The rearrangement uses TRBV2 and TRBJ1-3; no definite D call. This CDR3 comprises 13 residues. The germline V gene encodes CDR1 SNHLY and CDR2 FYNNEI. V shed 7 bases and J shed 3 bases, with 10 bases lying between them. This CDR3 reads CASTRDSGNTIYF. In nucleotides, the CDR3 is TGTGCCAGCACCCGGGATAGTGGAAACACCATATATTTT.

This clone has just one count. The chain has TRBV5-6 and TRBJ1-3; the D gene is possibly TRBD1 (5 bases). V was cut by 1 base and J by 2 bases, with 7 bases left in between. The V gene's germline CDR1 is SGHDT and CDR2 YYEEEE. CDR3 size: 14 residues. CDR3 amino acids: CASSLQGTGNTIYF. The CDR3 nucleotides are TGTGCCAGCAGCTTGCAGGGTACTGGAAACACCATATATTTT.

This chain uses TRBV7-9 with TRBJ1-1; no clear D. The V gene lost 3 bases and the J gene lost 1 base, with 6 bases spanning the gap. CDR3 length equals 13 residues. CDR1 and CDR2 from the germline V gene are SEHNR and FQNEAQ (reference sequence). CDR3 residues: CASSFGGNTEAFF. Written as DNA, the CDR3 is TGTGCCAGCAGCTTCGGTGGGAACACTGAAGCTTTCTTT.

V is TRBV11-2 and J is TRBJ2-2, with D perhaps matching TRBD1 (5 bases). The V gene lost 7 bases and the J gene lost 1 base, with 13 bases spanning the gap. CDR3 size: 15 residues. The V gene's germline CDR1 is SGHAT and CDR2 FQNNGV. CDR3 in DNA: TGTGCCAGCACCCTCGGCAGGGTGAACACCGGGGAGCTGTTTTTT. It codes for CASTLGRVNTGELFF.

This chain joins TRBV2 and TRBJ2-5; a possible D gene is TRBD1 (5 bases). Germline V CDR1 and CDR2: SNHLY, FYNNEI. The V end lost 4 bases, the J end lost 4 bases, and 16 bases lay between the germline ends. The CDR3 totals 15 residues. In DNA form, the CDR3 reads TGTGCCAGCAGTGGGTCAGGGCGAGCCGGAGAGACCCAGTACTTC. Encoded protein: CASSGSGRAGETQYF.

The J gene is TRBJ2-7, the V gene TRBV30, with D possibly TRBD1 on 6 matching bases. CDR3 length equals 11 residues. Germline V gene data show CDR1 as GTSNPN and CDR2 as SVGIG (reference sequence). V was clipped by 4 bases and J by 5 bases, with 9 bases between them. In DNA, the CDR3 is TGTGCCTGGAACAGGGCTAACGAGCAGTACTTC. This translates into CAWNRANEQYF. The variable domain in full, with the rest retrieved from reference TRBV30 and TRBJ2-7, is SQTIHQWPATLVQPVGSPLSLECTVEGTSNPNLYWYRQAAGRGLQLLFYSVGIGQISSEVPQNLSASRPQDRQFILSSKKLLLSDSGFYLCAWNRANEQYFGPGTRLTVT.